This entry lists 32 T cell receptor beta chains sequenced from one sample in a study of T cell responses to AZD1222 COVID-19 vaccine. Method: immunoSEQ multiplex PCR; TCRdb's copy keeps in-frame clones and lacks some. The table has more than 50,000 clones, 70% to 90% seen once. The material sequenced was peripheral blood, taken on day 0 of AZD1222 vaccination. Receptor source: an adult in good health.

CDR3 DNA: TGTGCCAGCAGTTACACACCTGGGGGGCAAGAGACCCAGTACTTC. Residues: CASSYTPGGQETQYF. The chain combines TRBV6-2 or TRBV6-3 with TRBJ2-5; weak D call: TRBD2 (6 bases). The CDR3 length is 15 residues. Trimming took off 2 bases at V and 2 bases at J, with 12 bases between the two ends. CDR1 MNHEY and CDR2 SVGEGT come from the germline V gene.

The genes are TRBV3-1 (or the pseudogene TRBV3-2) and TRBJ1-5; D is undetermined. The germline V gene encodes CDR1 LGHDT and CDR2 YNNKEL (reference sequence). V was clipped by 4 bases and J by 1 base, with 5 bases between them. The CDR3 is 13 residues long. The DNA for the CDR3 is TGTGCCAGCAGCCTAGGGAGCAATCAGCCCCAGCATTTT. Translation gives CASSLGSNQPQHF.

The CDR3 is CASSVGLQGSGNTIYF. The CDR3 coding sequence is TGTGCCAGCAGCGTAGGACTACAGGGTTCTGGAAACACCATATATTTT. The rearrangement links TRBV9 to TRBJ1-3, with D perhaps TRBD1 (6 bases). CDR1 is SGDLS and CDR2 is YYNGEE in the germline V gene. This CDR3 comprises 16 residues. Deletions cut 0 bases from V and 1 base from J, with 11 bases between. Filled out from reference TRBV9 and TRBJ1-3, the complete variable domain reads DSGVTQTPKHLITATGQRVTLRCSPRSGDLSVYWYQQSLDQGLQFLIQYYNGEERAKGNILERFSAQQFPDLHSELNLSSLELGDSALYFCASSVGLQGSGNTIYFGEGSWLTVV.

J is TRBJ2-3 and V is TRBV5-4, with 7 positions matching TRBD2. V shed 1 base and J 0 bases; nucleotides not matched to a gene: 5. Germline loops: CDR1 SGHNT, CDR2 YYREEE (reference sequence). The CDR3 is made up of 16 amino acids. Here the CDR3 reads CASSLRLASSTDTQYF. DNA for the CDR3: TGTGCCAGCAGCTTGCGACTAGCCAGTAGCACAGATACGCAGTATTTT.

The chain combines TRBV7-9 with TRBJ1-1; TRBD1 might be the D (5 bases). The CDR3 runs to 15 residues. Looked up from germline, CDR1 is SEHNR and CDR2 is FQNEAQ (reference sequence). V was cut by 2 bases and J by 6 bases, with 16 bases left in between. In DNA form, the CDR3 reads TGTGCCAGCAGCTTATCTCCAGGGCTGGGTGCTGAAGCTTTCTTT. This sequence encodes CASSLSPGLGAEAFF.

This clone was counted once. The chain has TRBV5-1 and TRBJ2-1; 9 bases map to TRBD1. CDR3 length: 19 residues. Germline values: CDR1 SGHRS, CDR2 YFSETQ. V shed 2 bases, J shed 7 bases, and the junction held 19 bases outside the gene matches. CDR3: CASSFISPTDRGIWNEQFF. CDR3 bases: TGCGCCAGCAGCTTTATTTCCCCCACGGACAGGGGTATTTGGAATGAGCAGTTCTTC.

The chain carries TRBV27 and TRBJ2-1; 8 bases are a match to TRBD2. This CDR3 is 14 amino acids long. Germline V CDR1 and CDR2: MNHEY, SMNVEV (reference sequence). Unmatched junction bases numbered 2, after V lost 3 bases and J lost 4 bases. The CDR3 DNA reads TGTGCCAGCAGTTTCAGCGGGGGATACAATGAGCAGTTCTTC. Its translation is CASSFSGGYNEQFF.

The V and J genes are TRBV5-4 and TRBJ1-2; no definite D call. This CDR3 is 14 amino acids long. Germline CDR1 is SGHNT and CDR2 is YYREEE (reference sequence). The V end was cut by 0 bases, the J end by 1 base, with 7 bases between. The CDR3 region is CASSLGGFNYGYTF. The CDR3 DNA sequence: TGTGCCAGCAGCTTGGGAGGGTTTAACTATGGCTACACCTTC.

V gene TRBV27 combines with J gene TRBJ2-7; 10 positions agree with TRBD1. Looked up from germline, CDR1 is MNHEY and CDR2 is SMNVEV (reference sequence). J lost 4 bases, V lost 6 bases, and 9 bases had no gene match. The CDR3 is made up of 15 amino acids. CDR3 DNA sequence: TGTGCCAGCAGGAACCGGGACAGGGGTTTATACGAGCAGTACTTC. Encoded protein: CASRNRDRGLYEQYF.

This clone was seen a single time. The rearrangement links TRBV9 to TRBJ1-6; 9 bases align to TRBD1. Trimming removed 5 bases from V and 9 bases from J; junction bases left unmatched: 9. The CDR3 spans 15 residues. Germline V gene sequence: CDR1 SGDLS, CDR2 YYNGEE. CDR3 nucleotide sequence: TGTGCCAGCAGTTCACTGGGACAGGGTGGTTCACCCCTCCACTTT. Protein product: CASSSLGQGGSPLHF. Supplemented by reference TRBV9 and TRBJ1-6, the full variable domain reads DSGVTQTPKHLITATGQRVTLRCSPRSGDLSVYWYQQSLDQGLQFLIQYYNGEERAKGNILERFSAQQFPDLHSELNLSSLELGDSALYFCASSSLGQGGSPLHFGNGTRLTVT.

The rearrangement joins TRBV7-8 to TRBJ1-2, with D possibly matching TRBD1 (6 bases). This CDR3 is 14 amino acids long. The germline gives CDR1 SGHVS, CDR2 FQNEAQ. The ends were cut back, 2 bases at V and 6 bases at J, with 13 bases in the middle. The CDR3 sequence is CASSLYRGLDGYTF. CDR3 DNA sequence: TGTGCCAGCAGCTTATATCGGGGGCTCGATGGCTACACCTTC.

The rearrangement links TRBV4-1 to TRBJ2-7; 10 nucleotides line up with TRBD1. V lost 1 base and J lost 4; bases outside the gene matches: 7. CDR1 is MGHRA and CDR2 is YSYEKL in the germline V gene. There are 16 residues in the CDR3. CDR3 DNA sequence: TGCGCCAGCAGCCAAGTTCCGGGACAGGGGATTTACGAGCAGTACTTC. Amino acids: CASSQVPGQGIYEQYF.

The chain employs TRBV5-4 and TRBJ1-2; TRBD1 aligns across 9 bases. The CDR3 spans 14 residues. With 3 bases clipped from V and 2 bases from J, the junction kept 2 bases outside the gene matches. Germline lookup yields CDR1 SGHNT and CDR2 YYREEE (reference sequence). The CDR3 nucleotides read TGTGCCAGCAGCTCCGGGACAGGGAACTATGGCTACACCTTC. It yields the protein CASSSGTGNYGYTF.

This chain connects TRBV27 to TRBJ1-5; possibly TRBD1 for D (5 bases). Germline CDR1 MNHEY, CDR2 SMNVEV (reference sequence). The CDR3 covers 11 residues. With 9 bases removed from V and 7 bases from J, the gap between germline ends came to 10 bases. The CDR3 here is CASKDRQPQHF. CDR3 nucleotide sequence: TGTGCCAGTAAAGACAGACAGCCCCAGCATTTT.

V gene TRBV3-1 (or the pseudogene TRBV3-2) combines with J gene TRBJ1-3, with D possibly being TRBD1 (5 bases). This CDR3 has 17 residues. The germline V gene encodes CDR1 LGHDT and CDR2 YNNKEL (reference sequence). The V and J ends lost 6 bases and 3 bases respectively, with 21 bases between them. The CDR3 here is CASRRRSGGFGGNTIYF. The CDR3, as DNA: TGTGCCAGCAGACGCCGGAGCGGGGGTTTTGGTGGAAACACCATATATTTT.

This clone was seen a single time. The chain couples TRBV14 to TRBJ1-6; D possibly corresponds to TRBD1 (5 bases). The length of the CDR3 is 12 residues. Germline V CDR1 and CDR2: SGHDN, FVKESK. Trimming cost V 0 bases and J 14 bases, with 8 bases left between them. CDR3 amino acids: CASSQEGPTLHF. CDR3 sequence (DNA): TGTGCCAGCAGCCAAGAGGGGCCAACCCTCCACTTT.

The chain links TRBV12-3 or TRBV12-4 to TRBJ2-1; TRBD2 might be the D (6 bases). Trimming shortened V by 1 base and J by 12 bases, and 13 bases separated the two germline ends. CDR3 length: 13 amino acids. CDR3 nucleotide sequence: TGTGCCAGCAGTTTAGGACTAGTCGGGGCGCAGTTCTTC. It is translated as CASSLGLVGAQFF.

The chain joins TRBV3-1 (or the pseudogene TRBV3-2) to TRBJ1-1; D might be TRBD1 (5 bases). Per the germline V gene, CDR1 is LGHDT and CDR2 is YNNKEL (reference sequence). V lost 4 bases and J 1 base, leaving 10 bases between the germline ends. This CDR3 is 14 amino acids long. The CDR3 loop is CASSRRTSNTEAFF. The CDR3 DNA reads TGTGCCAGCAGCCGAAGGACATCGAACACTGAAGCTTTCTTT.

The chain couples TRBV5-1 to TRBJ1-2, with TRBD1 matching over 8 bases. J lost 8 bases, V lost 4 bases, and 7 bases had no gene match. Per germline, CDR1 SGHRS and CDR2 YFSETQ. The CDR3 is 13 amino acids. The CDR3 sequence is CASSNGQGAGYTF. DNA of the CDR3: TGCGCCAGCAGCAACGGACAGGGTGCGGGCTACACCTTC.

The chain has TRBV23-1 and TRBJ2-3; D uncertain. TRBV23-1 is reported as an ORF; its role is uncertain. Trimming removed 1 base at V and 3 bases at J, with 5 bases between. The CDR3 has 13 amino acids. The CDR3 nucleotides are TGCGCCAGCAGTCAATTTGCAACAGATACGCAGTATTTT. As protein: CASSQFATDTQYF.

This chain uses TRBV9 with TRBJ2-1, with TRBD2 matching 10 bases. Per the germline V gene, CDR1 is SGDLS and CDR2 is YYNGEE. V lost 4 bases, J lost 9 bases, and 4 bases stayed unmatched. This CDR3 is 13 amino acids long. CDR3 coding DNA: TGTGCCAGCAGCTCTAGCGGGGGAGTTGAGCAGTTCTTC. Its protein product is CASSSSGGVEQFF.

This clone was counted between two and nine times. The CDR3 region is CASSPPGRNEQFF. In DNA form, the CDR3 reads TGTGCCAGCAGCCCCCCGGGTAGGAATGAGCAGTTCTTC. The chain recombines TRBV27 with TRBJ2-1; D is unresolved. Germline CDR1 and CDR2: MNHEY and SMNVEV (reference sequence). CDR3 length equals 13 residues. V lost 6 bases and J 7 bases, leaving 13 bases between the germline ends.

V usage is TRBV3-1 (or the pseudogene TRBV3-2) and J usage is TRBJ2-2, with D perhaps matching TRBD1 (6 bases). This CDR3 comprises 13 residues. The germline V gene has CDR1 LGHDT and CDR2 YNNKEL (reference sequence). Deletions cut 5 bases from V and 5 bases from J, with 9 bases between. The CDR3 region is CASSKQGTGELFF. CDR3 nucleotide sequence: TGTGCCAGCAGCAAACAGGGAACCGGGGAGCTGTTTTTT.

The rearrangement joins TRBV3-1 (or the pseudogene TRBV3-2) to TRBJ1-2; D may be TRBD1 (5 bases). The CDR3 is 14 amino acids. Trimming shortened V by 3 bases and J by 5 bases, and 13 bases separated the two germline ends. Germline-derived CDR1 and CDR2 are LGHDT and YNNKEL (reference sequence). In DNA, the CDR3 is TGTGCCAGCAGCCATACAGGCGGAATTTATGGCTACACCTTC. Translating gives CASSHTGGIYGYTF.

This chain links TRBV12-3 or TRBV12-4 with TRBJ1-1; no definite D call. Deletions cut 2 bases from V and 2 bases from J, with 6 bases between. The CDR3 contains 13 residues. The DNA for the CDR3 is TGTGCCAGCAGTTTATCTATTAACACTGAAGCTTTCTTT. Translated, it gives CASSLSINTEAFF.

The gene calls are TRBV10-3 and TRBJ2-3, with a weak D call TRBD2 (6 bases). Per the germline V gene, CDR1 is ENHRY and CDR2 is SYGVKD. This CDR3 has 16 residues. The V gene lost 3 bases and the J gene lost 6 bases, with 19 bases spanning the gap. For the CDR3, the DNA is TGTGCCATCAGTGACCGCGGGACTTCACGAGGGGATACGCAGTATTTT. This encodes CAISDRGTSRGDTQYF.

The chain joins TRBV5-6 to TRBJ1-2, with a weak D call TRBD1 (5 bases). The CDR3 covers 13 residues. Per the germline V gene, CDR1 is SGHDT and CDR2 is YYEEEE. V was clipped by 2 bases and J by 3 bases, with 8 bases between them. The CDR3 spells CASSLQEYYGYTF. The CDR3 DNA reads TGTGCCAGCAGCTTACAGGAGTACTATGGCTACACCTTC.

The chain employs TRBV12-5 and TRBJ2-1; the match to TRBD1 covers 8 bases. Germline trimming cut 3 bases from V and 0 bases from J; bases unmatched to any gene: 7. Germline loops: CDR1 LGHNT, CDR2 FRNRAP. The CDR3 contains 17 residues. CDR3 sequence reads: CASGLLQGVGSYNEQFF. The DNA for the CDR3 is TGTGCTAGTGGTTTATTACAGGGGGTCGGCTCCTACAATGAGCAGTTCTTC.

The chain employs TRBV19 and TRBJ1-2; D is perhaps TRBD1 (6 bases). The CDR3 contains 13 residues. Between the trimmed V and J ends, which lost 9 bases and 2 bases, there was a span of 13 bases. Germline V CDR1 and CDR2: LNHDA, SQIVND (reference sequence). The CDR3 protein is CASGQSPNYGYTF. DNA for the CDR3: TGTGCCAGCGGACAGTCCCCGAACTATGGCTACACCTTC.

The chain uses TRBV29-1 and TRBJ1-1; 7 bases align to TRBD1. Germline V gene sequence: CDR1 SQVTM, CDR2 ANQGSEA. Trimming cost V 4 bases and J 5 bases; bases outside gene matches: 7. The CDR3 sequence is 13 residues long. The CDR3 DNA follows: TGCAGCGTTGCCCGGACAGGTACAACTGAAGCTTTCTTT. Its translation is CSVARTGTTEAFF.

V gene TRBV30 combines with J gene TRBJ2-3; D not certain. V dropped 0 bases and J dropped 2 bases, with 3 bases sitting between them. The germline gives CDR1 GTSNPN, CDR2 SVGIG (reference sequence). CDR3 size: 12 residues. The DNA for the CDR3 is TGTGCCTGGAGTGTCATCACAGATACGCAGTATTTT. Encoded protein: CAWSVITDTQYF.

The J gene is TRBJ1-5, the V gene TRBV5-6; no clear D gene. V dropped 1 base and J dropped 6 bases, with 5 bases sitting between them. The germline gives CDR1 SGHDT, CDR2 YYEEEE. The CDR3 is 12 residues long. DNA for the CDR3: TGTGCCAGCAGCTTGCCGGGTCAGCCCCAGCATTTT. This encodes CASSLPGQPQHF.